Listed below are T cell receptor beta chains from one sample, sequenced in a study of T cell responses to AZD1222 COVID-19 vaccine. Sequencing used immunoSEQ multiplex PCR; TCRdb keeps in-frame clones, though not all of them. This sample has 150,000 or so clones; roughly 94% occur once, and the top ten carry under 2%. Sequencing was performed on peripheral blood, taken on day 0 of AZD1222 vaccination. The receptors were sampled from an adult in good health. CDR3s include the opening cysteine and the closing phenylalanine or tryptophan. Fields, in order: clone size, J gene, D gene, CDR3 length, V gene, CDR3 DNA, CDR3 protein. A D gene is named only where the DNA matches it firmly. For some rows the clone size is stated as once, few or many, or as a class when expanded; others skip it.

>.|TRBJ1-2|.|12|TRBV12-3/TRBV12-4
TGTGCCAGCAGTTTAGGCCTAGACGGCTACACCTTC
CASSLGLDGYTF
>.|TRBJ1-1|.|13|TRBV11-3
TGTGCCAGCAGCTTAGTCATGGGGGCCGAAGCTTTCTTT
CASSLVMGAEAFF
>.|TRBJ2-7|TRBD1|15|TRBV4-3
TGCGCCAGCAGCCAAGGCGGACAGGGACACTACGAGCAGTACTTC
CASSQGGQGHYEQYF
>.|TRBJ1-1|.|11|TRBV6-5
TGTGCCAGCAGTTACTCAGGGGCGGCTTTCTTT
CASSYSGAAFF
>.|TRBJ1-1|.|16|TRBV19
TGTGCCAGTAGTGCCCCCCCGGGACCGCAGCGCCCTGAAGCTTTCTTT
CASSAPPGPQRPEAFF
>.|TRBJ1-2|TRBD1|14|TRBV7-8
TGTGCCAGCAGCTTACGAAACAGGGGGCACGGCTACACCTTC
CASSLRNRGHGYTF
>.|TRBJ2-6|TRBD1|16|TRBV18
TGTGCCAGCTCACCGGGACAGATCTCTGGGGCCAACGTCCTGACTTTC
CASSPGQISGANVLTF
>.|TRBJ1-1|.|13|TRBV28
TGTGCCAGCAGGATCCAGGAGGACACTGAAGCTTTCTTT
CASRIQEDTEAFF
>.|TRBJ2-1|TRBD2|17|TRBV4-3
TGCGCCAGCAGCCAAGATAGAACAGCGGGGTCTTTCGCGGAGCAGTTCTTC
CASSQDRTAGSFAEQFF
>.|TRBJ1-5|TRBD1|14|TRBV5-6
TGTGCCAGCAGCTTGGGACAGGGGGAACAGCCCCAGCATTTT
CASSLGQGEQPQHF
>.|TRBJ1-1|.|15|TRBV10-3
TGTGCCATCAGTGAGTCGGTGTTAGGGAACACTGAAGCTTTCTTT
CAISESVLGNTEAFF
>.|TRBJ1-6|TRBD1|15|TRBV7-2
TGTGCCAGCAGCTTGAGCTTGCCAGGGGGATCACCCCTCCACTTT
CASSLSLPGGSPLHF
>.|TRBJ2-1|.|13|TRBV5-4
TGTGCCAGCAGCTTGAATCCGTACAATGAGCAGTTCTTC
CASSLNPYNEQFF
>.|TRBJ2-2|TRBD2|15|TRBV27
TGTGCCAGCAGTCCGGGACTAGCGGGGGGGTCGGAGCTGTTTTTT
CASSPGLAGGSELFF
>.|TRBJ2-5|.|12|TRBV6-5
TGTGCCAGCAGTTCCCTGGGGGAGACCCAGTACTTC
CASSSLGETQYF
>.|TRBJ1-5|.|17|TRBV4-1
TGCGCCAGCAGCTCCTATTTGGGGGGGCAGAGCAATCAGCCCCAGCATTTT
CASSSYLGGQSNQPQHF
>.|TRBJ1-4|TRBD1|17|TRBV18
TGTGCCAGCTCACCAGGGACAGGTCTAAGACCTAATGAAAAACTGTTTTTT
CASSPGTGLRPNEKLFF
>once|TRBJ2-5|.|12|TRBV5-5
TGTGCCAGCAGCTTGGGCGTGGAGACCCAGTACTTC
CASSLGVETQYF
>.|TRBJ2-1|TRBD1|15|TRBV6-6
TGTGCCAGCAGGTCGGGACAGGGGGCCCCCAATGAGCAGTTCTTC
CASRSGQGAPNEQFF
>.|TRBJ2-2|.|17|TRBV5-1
TGCGCCAGCAGCTTGGCGAGGGGGAGAGCGAACACCGGGGAGCTGTTTTTT
CASSLARGRANTGELFF
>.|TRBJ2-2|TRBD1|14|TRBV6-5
TGTGCCAGCGCCCGGGACAGTAACACCGGGGAGCTGTTTTTT
CASARDSNTGELFF
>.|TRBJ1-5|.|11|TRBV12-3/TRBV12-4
TGTGCCAGCAGTTTCGGTCAGCCCCAGCATTTT
CASSFGQPQHF
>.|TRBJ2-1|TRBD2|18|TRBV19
TGTGCCAGTAGTATTCAAGCGGGGGTCGCGAGCTCCTACAATGAGCAGTTCTTC
CASSIQAGVASSYNEQFF
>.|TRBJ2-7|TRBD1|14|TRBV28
TGTGCCAGCTGGGCCGGGACAGGGGGCTACGAGCAGTACTTC
CASWAGTGGYEQYF
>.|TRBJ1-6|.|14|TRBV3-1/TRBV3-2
TGTGCCAGCAGCCAAAGACAGGTAGATTCACCCCTCCACTTT
CASSQRQVDSPLHF
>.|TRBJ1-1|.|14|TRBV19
TGTGCCAGTAGTATCTCTGGGAGAAACACTGAAGCTTTCTTT
CASSISGRNTEAFF
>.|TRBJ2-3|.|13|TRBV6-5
TGTGCCAGCAGGCCACACAGCACAGATACGCAGTATTTT
CASRPHSTDTQYF
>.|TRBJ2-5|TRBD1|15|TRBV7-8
TGTGCCAGCAGCTTAGCGGGACAGGGGGCGGAGACCCAGTACTTC
CASSLAGQGAETQYF
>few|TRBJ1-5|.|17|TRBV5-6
TGTGCCAGCAGCTTGTACTCGTGGGATTGGGGCAATCAGCCCCAGCATTTT
CASSLYSWDWGNQPQHF
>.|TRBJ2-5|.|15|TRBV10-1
TGCGCCAGCAGTGATGGGGCACAACTCTTAGAGACCCAGTACTTC
CASSDGAQLLETQYF
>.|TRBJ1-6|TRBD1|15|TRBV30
TGTGCCTGGAGTGTACTCCGCAGGGGGAATTCACCCCTCCACTTT
CAWSVLRRGNSPLHF
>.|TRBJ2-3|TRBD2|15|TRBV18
TGTGCCAGCTCACCCACTAGCGGGGACACAGATACGCAGTATTTT
CASSPTSGDTDTQYF
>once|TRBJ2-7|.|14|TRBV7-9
TGTGCCAGCAGCTTCGGCACTTACTCCTACGAGCAGTACTTC
CASSFGTYSYEQYF
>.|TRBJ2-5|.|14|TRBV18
TGTGCCAGCTCACCTTCTCTTGGTGGAGAGACCCAGTACTTC
CASSPSLGGETQYF
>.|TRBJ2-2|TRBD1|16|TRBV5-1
TGCGCCAGCAGGACCCAGACAGGGGGAGATACCGGGGAGCTGTTTTTT
CASRTQTGGDTGELFF
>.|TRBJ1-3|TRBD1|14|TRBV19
TGTGCCAGTAGTATCGGGACAGATGGAAACACCATATATTTT
CASSIGTDGNTIYF
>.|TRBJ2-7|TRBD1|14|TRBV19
TGTGCCAGTCGCAAGACAGGGAGTCCCTACGAGCAGTACTTC
CASRKTGSPYEQYF
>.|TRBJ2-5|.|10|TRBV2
TGTGCCAGCAATGAAGAGACCCAGTACTTC
CASNEETQYF
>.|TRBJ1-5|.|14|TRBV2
TGTGCCAGCACCGGAGCGGGGGGAAATCAGCCCCAGCATTTT
CASTGAGGNQPQHF
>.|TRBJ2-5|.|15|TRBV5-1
TGCGCCAGCAGCTTGTTGGTTGGGGGAGGAGAGACCCAGTACTTC
CASSLLVGGGETQYF
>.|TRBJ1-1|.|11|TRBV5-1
TGCGCCAGCAGCTTGGGAACAGAAGCTTTCTTT
CASSLGTEAFF
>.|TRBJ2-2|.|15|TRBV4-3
TGCGCCAGCAGCCAGCAGCATGATGGTTACCGGGAGCTGTTTTTT
CASSQQHDGYRELFF
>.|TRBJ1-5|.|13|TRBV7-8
TGTGCCAGCAGCTTAGCCCGGGATCAGCCCCAGCATTTT
CASSLARDQPQHF
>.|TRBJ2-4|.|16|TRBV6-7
TGTGCCAGCAGTTACCGTCAGAGGGGTGCCAAAAACATTCAGTACTTC
CASSYRQRGAKNIQYF
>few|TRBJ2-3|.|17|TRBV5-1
TGCGCCAGCAGCCCCGACCGGGGGACCCCAAGGATGGATACGCAGTATTTT
CASSPDRGTPRMDTQYF
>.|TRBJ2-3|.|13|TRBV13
TGTGCCAGCAGCTTAGGGACGGAGGGTACGCAGTATTTT
CASSLGTEGTQYF
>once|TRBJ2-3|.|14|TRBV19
TGTGCCAGTAGTATAAGGAGGTTTGGAGATACGCAGTATTTT
CASSIRRFGDTQYF
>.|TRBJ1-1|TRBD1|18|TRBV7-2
TGTGCCAGCAGCTTAGGTCCGATGAGACAGGGGAAGAACACTGAAGCTTTCTTT
CASSLGPMRQGKNTEAFF